A single sample is the source of the 19 T cell receptor beta chains below, sequenced in a study of cytomegalovirus exposure and HLA in healthy donors. In the PCR, 60 Vbeta and 13 Jbeta primers were used. The method was immunoSEQ multiplex PCR; TCRdb's version includes in-frame clones alone and lacks a portion of them. Found here are around 70,000 clones, just under 80% of them singletons; the top ten hold roughly 8.9%. The source material was PBMCs. These receptors were collected from a woman in her forties in good health and CMV-seropositive.

The chain is built from TRBV7-2 and TRBJ2-7; maybe TRBD2 (6 bases). Looked up from germline, CDR1 is SGHTA and CDR2 is FQGNSA. CDR3 length: 17 residues. The V end lost 0 bases, the J end lost 4 bases, and 19 bases lay between the germline ends. CDR3 nucleotides: TGTGCCAGCAGCTTAGCTGAGGGAGGCGGGCTCTTTTACGAGCAGTACTTC. It is translated as CASSLAEGGGLFYEQYF.

V is TRBV6-6 and J is TRBJ1-6; 12 nucleotides match TRBD1. Germline CDR1 MNHNY, CDR2 SVGAGI (reference sequence). V was clipped by 6 bases and J by 7 bases; unmatched bases: 4. The CDR3 has 15 amino acids. CDR3 protein: CASRGQGAVNSPLHF. CDR3 nucleotides: TGTGCCAGCAGGGGACAGGGGGCGGTAAATTCACCCCTCCACTTT.

The rearrangement uses TRBV6-1 and TRBJ1-6; D is ambiguous. Trimming removed 2 bases from V and 8 bases from J, with 10 bases in between. CDR1 and CDR2 (germline): MNHNS, SASEGT. CDR3 size: 14 residues. CDR3 bases: TGTGCCAGCAGTGAATGGCGGTTGGATTCACCCCTCCACTTT. This translates into CASSEWRLDSPLHF.

The chain couples TRBV9 to TRBJ1-2, with 7 nucleotides matching TRBD1. CDR1 and CDR2 (germline): SGDLS, YYNGEE. This CDR3 has 14 amino acids. V lost 5 bases and J lost 4; bases outside the gene matches: 8. The CDR3: CASSYTTGSYGYTF. CDR3 in DNA: TGTGCCAGCAGTTATACGACAGGGTCCTATGGCTACACCTTC.

The V gene is TRBV11-2, the J gene TRBJ2-1, with 11 bases identical to TRBD2. CDR1 and CDR2 (germline): SGHAT, FQNNGV. The CDR3 runs to 15 residues. Trimming cost V 3 bases and J 8 bases; bases outside gene matches: 6. The CDR3 loop reads CASSFRLAGGDEQFF. In DNA form, the CDR3 reads TGTGCCAGCAGCTTTAGGCTAGCGGGGGGTGATGAGCAGTTCTTC.

The gene calls are TRBV28 and TRBJ2-7; 8 positions match TRBD1. This CDR3 is built from 13 residues. Germline V gene data show CDR1 as MDHEN and CDR2 as SYDVKM. The V and J ends lost 7 bases and 7 bases, in that order; junction bases with no gene match: 9. CDR3 nucleotide sequence: TGTGCCAGCATCGTCCAGGGGGCGAAAGAGCAGTACTTC. Its protein product is CASIVQGAKEQYF.

The V and J genes are TRBV30 and TRBJ2-1, with 11 positions matching TRBD1. CDR3 length: 13 amino acids. V lost 7 bases, J lost 6 bases, and 5 bases stayed unmatched. CDR1 is GTSNPN and CDR2 is SVGIG in the germline V gene (reference sequence). CDR3 nucleotides: TGTGCCTCTGGGGACAGGGGGACCAATGAGCAGTTCTTC. Its translation is CASGDRGTNEQFF.

This clone was seen a handful of times. This rearrangement joins TRBV6-1 to TRBJ2-1, with 9 bases aligning to TRBD1. CDR3 length equals 15 residues. CDR1 is MNHNS and CDR2 is SASEGT in the germline V gene. The V segment lost 4 bases and the J segment 7 bases; nucleotides outside the gene matches: 8. CDR3 nucleotide sequence: TGTGCCAGCAGTGGAAGGACAGGGGCCTTGAATGAGCAGTTCTTC. Translation: CASSGRTGALNEQFF.

The chain uses TRBV7-9 and TRBJ1-1; D is possibly TRBD1 (6 bases). Germline CDR1 and CDR2: SEHNR and FQNEAQ (reference sequence). The CDR3 is 15 amino acids. The ends were cut back, 2 bases at V and 4 bases at J, with 14 bases in the middle. The CDR3 loop reads CASSLNTGPSTEAFF. CDR3 nucleotides: TGTGCCAGCAGCTTAAATACAGGGCCGAGCACTGAAGCTTTCTTT.

The V and J genes are TRBV7-3 and TRBJ2-7, with 7 bases fitting TRBD2. Trimming took 5 bases from V and 3 from J; bases not matched to a gene: 10. Germline lookup yields CDR1 SGHTA and CDR2 FQGTGA. This CDR3 is built from 15 residues. The CDR3 DNA reads TGTGCCAGCAGCCCAGGATCCGGGGGGTTCTACGAGCAGTACTTC. Protein sequence: CASSPGSGGFYEQYF.

The CDR3 nucleotides are TGTGCCAGCGACTCCCGAGCGGGTGAGCAGTACTTC. As protein: CASDSRAGEQYF. The chain is built from TRBV6-1 and TRBJ2-7, with D perhaps matching TRBD2 (6 bases). V dropped 8 bases and J dropped 7 bases, with 15 bases sitting between them. Germline V gene data show CDR1 as MNHNS and CDR2 as SASEGT. CDR3 length equals 12 residues.

This clone was seen more than once but under ten times. The rearrangement uses TRBV14 and TRBJ2-2, with a weak D call TRBD2 (5 bases). Germline V gene data show CDR1 as SGHDN and CDR2 as FVKESK. This CDR3 is built from 16 residues. V was cut by 4 bases and J by 7 bases, with 19 bases left in between. The CDR3 reads CASSRRRGDRGGELFF. CDR3 in DNA: TGTGCCAGCAGCCGTCGTCGGGGAGATCGTGGCGGGGAGCTGTTTTTT.

This clone was seen only once. The gene calls are TRBV4-2 and TRBJ1-1; no reliable D call. CDR1 is LGHNA, CDR2 YNFKEQ, per germline. V was pared by 0 bases and J by 1 base, with 6 bases between. This CDR3 comprises 14 residues. CDR3 in amino acids: CASSQDRGNTEAFF. The CDR3 DNA reads as TGTGCCAGCAGCCAAGATCGGGGGAACACTGAAGCTTTCTTT.

This clone appeared once. The chain combines TRBV4-1 with TRBJ1-5; D call uncertain. The CDR3 length is 15 residues. V was trimmed by 1 base and J by 4 bases, leaving 11 bases between them. The V gene's germline CDR1 is MGHRA and CDR2 YSYEKL. CDR3 amino acids: CASSQAEGANQPQHF. CDR3 DNA: TGCGCCAGCAGCCAAGCGGAAGGAGCTAATCAGCCCCAGCATTTT.

V gene TRBV5-1 combines with J gene TRBJ2-6, with D possibly being TRBD2 (6 bases). The CDR3 has 18 residues. Per the germline V gene, CDR1 is SGHRS and CDR2 is YFSETQ. V was pared by 4 bases and J by 0 bases, with 17 bases between. CDR3 bases: TGCGCCAGCAGCGCTGACATCTCCGGGAGCTCTGGGGCCAACGTCCTGACTTTC. Protein: CASSADISGSSGANVLTF.

The CDR3 loop is CASSSREGGAMNTEAFF. CDR3 in DNA: TGTGCCAGCAGCTCAAGAGAAGGGGGTGCCATGAACACTGAAGCTTTCTTT. The chain uses TRBV9 and TRBJ1-1; tentatively, D is TRBD1 (6 bases). The CDR3 totals 17 residues. Germline V CDR1 and CDR2: SGDLS, YYNGEE. V was clipped by 4 bases and J by 0 bases, with 19 bases between them.

The table lists this clone with a few counts. The CDR3, as DNA: TGTGCCAGCTCACCACCAGGGACAGGGGGGACTGAAGCTTTCTTT. Translated: CASSPPGTGGTEAFF. The chain carries TRBV18 and TRBJ1-1; 11 bases map to TRBD1. With 0 bases clipped from V and 5 bases from J, the junction kept 2 bases outside the gene matches. CDR1 and CDR2 (germline): KGHSH, LQKENI. The length of the CDR3 is 15 residues.

This chain links TRBV28 with TRBJ1-6; the D is unclear. Germline assignment: CDR1 MDHEN and CDR2 SYDVKM. Between the trimmed V and J ends, which lost 7 bases and 3 bases, there was a span of 13 bases. This CDR3 contains 15 residues. The CDR3 sequence is CASKKSGDYNSPLHF. In DNA form, the CDR3 reads TGTGCCAGCAAAAAATCGGGAGACTATAATTCACCCCTCCACTTT.

This clone was picked up one time. The rearrangement joins TRBV10-1 to TRBJ2-1; 7 bases match TRBD2. Unmatched junction bases numbered 5, after V lost 4 bases and J lost 2 bases. From germline, CDR1 is WNHNN and CDR2 SYGVQD (reference sequence). The CDR3 has 15 residues. CDR3 region: CASSGPGGPYNEQFF. CDR3 sequence (DNA): TGCGCCAGCAGTGGGCCGGGGGGTCCCTACAATGAGCAGTTCTTC.